One and the same sample provided the 8 T cell receptor beta chains below, sequenced in a study of regulatory T cells in long-lasting Graves disease. Arm-PCR of CDR3 regions and iRepertoire HTBI primers were used to build TCR beta libraries. One entry per CDR3 protein, called by TCRdb with MiXCR from the multiplex PCR reads. The sample includes around 480,000 distinct CDR3 sequences, about 17% of them seen just once. Time point in this sample: newly diagnosed GD, antithyroid drugs for less than 3 months. PBMC-derived RNA was used for the TCR library. This sample also appeared in a second study, on T cells in Graves' hyperthyroidism and ophthalmopathy.

The sample in question was peripheral blood mononuclear cells (PBMCs), obtained at new diagnosis, from a patient treated with antithyroid drugs. These TCRs come from a man between 40 and 49 years old with Graves disease.

In this sample, this clonotype turned up many times. V is TRBV10-3 and J is TRBJ2-1; possible D gene TRBD1, 6 bases. The CDR3 consists of 15 residues. Germline lookup yields CDR1 ENHRY and CDR2 SYGVKD. Trimming cost V 5 bases and J 8 bases, with 19 bases left between them. The CDR3 DNA is TGTGCCATCAGTACACCCGGGACACTCCATTATGAGCAGTTCTTC. This encodes CAISTPGTLHYEQFF.

This clonotype showed up many times. The chain joins TRBV11-2 to TRBJ2-3; D is uncertain. The CDR3 consists of 14 residues. V shed 1 base and J shed 5 bases, with 10 bases lying between them. Germline V gives CDR1 SGHAT, CDR2 FQNNGV. CDR3 amino acids: CASSLGSRVDTQYF. CDR3 coding DNA: TGTGCCAGCAGCTTAGGGAGCCGGGTAGATACGCAGTATTTT.

This clonotype turned up a few times. This rearrangement joins TRBV20-1 to TRBJ2-1; 15 bases are shared with TRBD2. From germline, CDR1 is DFQATT and CDR2 SNEGSKA (reference sequence). The CDR3 is made up of 15 amino acids. The trim removed 5 bases at V and 9 bases at J, leaving 8 bases unmatched. The CDR3 spells CSARTSGRAYGEQFF. CDR3 sequence (DNA): TGCAGTGCTCGGACTAGCGGGAGGGCCTATGGTGAGCAGTTCTTC.

V gene TRBV12-3 or TRBV12-4 combines with J gene TRBJ2-7, with D possibly matching TRBD1 (6 bases). The CDR3 runs to 15 residues. Trimming took off 2 bases at V and 3 bases at J, with 14 bases between the two ends. The CDR3 here is CASSLLLQGSYEQYF. The CDR3 nucleotides read TGTGCCAGCAGTTTACTTCTTCAGGGGAGCTACGAGCAGTACTTC.

This sequence joins TRBV10-2 and TRBJ2-1; 11 positions agree with TRBD2. Germline V lookup: CDR1 WSHSY, CDR2 SAAADI. The CDR3 sequence is 18 residues long. V shed 8 bases and J 0 bases; nucleotides not matched to a gene: 12. The DNA for the CDR3 is TGCGCCAGCCGAGATCTAGCGGGAGGTGTAAGCTCCTACAATGAGCAGTTCTTC. Protein sequence: CASRDLAGGVSSYNEQFF.

The V and J genes are TRBV6-1 and TRBJ2-1; 10 bases line up with TRBD2. This CDR3 spans 16 amino acids. CDR1 MNHNS and CDR2 SASEGT come from the germline V gene. After removal of 7 bases from V and 3 bases from J, the junction contained 9 bases not matched to a gene. CDR3 sequence: CASKKSGRAHYNEQFF. CDR3 bases: TGTGCCAGCAAGAAGAGCGGGAGGGCCCACTACAATGAGCAGTTCTTC.

This clonotype was counted many times. The chain couples TRBV20-1 to TRBJ2-3; 11 bases map to TRBD2. Germline V CDR1 and CDR2: DFQATT, SNEGSKA (reference sequence). The CDR3 consists of 14 residues. The junction had 8 bases not matched to a gene; V was cut back by 6 bases and J by 6 bases. The CDR3 here is CSAPTSGSGDTQYF. In nucleotides, the CDR3 is TGCAGTGCACCTACTAGCGGGAGTGGCGATACGCAGTATTTT.

In regard to this clonotype: This may be a read error, as it is one base from a much larger clone. This rearrangement joins TRBV6-1 to TRBJ2-3, with D tentatively TRBD2 (6 bases). The CDR3 is 14 residues long. Germline CDR1 reads MNHNS; CDR2 reads SASEGT. CDR3 sequence reads: CASSPSGGPDTRYF. As DNA, the CDR3 is TGTGCCAGCAGTCCCTCCGGGGGTCCTGATACGCGGTATTTT.